This paragraph reports one T cell receptor (beta chain). Its antigen is unidentified. The sample comes from a study of T cells after yellow fever vaccination. For the study at large: Those fractions that held only low numbers of cells were prepared using the SMART-Seq v4 Ultra Low Input RNA kit. The study's findings and limits: It was a small share of clonotypes that appeared in both CD4 and CD8 compartments. Post-booster samples contained most primary-vaccination clones (more than 95% CD4, around 90% CD8). Repertoires sorted by FACS could include abundant clonotypes that are contaminants from the bulk population.

TCRdb fed the 5' RACE reads into MiXCR, producing one record per CDR3 protein. The sample lists about 300,000 distinct CDR3 sequences, about 4% seen once, with 20% to 25% in the top ten. The CDR3 contains 13 residues. The V and J ends lost 5 bases and 8 bases respectively, with 15 bases between them. The germline CDR1 and CDR2 sequences are MNHEY and SVGAGI. The clonotype comes from a man between 18 and 29 years old who received the YFV17D yellow fever vaccine. The V call is TRBV6-5, the J call TRBJ1-2; a weak D match, TRBD1 (5 bases). Sample: PBMCs, taken 5 days after the yellow fever booster vaccination. The CDR3 region has the DNA TGTGCCAGCAGTCCCGACAGTACCCGGGGCTACACCTTC. Translation: CASSPDSTRGYTF.